The clone carrying this TCR beta chain was seen only a few times. The CDR3 sequence is 15 residues long. CDR1 KGHSH and CDR2 LQKENI come from the germline V gene. With 3 bases clipped from V and 7 bases from J, the junction kept 4 bases outside the gene matches. This entry belongs to a study of T cells in Graves' hyperthyroidism and ophthalmopathy. Amplification targeted TCR beta CDR3 regions from RNA transcripts. HTBI primers drove first-round RT-PCR of the TCR CDR3. TCRdb independently ran MiXCR on the multiplex PCR reads; one entry per CDR3 protein. The table includes roughly 600,000 distinct CDR3 sequences, about 14% detected once.

The material sequenced was blood. The J gene is TRBJ2-1, the V gene TRBV18; the match to TRBD2 covers 12 bases. This sequence was found in a woman aged 50 to 60 with Graves' ophthalmopathy. The CDR3 DNA reads as TGTGCCAGCTCACCTGTAGGGACTAGCGGGAATGAGCAGTTCTTC. Encoded protein: CASSPVGTSGNEQFF.